These 22 T cell receptor beta chains were all obtained from the same sample, sequenced in a study of T cell responses to AZD1222 COVID-19 vaccine. Sequenced by immunoSEQ multiplex PCR; TCRdb stores in-frame clones only, minus some. In the table there are 99,000 or so clones, roughly 89% of which are singletons. The material was peripheral blood, obtained 28 days after the second AZD1222 dose. These receptors originate from an adult who received the AZD1222 COVID-19 vaccine.

The chain couples TRBV5-1 to TRBJ2-1; a possible D gene is TRBD2 (6 bases). Germline assignment: CDR1 SGHRS and CDR2 YFSETQ. V was clipped by 2 bases and J by 5 bases, with 11 bases between them. CDR3 length: 14 residues. Here the CDR3 DNA reads TGCGCCAGCAGCTTTGGAGGGCGAGACAATGAGCAGTTCTTC. Translated, it gives CASSFGGRDNEQFF.

In DNA, the CDR3 is TGCGCCAGCAGCTTAGACAGGTCGCCAGATACGCAGTATTTT. This encodes CASSLDRSPDTQYF. The V gene is TRBV5-1, the J gene TRBJ2-3; tentative D call: TRBD1 (6 bases). The germline gives CDR1 SGHRS, CDR2 YFSETQ. Trimming cost V 2 bases and J 4 bases, with 11 bases left between them. The CDR3 consists of 14 residues.

CDR3 DNA: TGTGCCTGGAGTGTATACCCCTGGTCGTATGGCTACACCTTC. Its protein is CAWSVYPWSYGYTF. The chain employs TRBV30 and TRBJ1-2; D remains ambiguous. Germline-derived CDR1 and CDR2 are GTSNPN and SVGIG (reference sequence). V was pared by 0 bases and J by 5 bases, with 13 bases between. The CDR3 has 14 residues.

This sequence joins TRBV2 and TRBJ2-2, with D unresolved. The CDR3 consists of 14 residues. V gave up 4 bases and J gave up 2 bases, with 8 bases separating them. CDR1 is SNHLY and CDR2 is FYNNEI in the germline V gene. CDR3 nucleotide sequence: TGTGCCAGCAGTGTCAACTCAAACACCGGGGAGCTGTTTTTT. Protein sequence: CASSVNSNTGELFF.

This chain connects TRBV7-9 to TRBJ1-5, with D perhaps matching TRBD1 (5 bases). CDR3 length equals 16 residues. Trimming left V 5 bases short and J 4 bases short, with 18 bases between. Germline CDR1 SEHNR, CDR2 FQNEAQ (reference sequence). The CDR3 loop is CASSRGNQGGNQPQHF. In DNA form, the CDR3 reads TGTGCCAGCAGCCGAGGGAATCAGGGCGGAAATCAGCCCCAGCATTTT.

The CDR3 nucleotides are TGCGCCAGCCGGTCTACTAGCGGTTACGAGCAGTACTTC. It codes for CASRSTSGYEQYF. V is TRBV5-1 and J is TRBJ2-7; 8 bases are shared with TRBD2. CDR1 and CDR2 (germline): SGHRS, YFSETQ. This CDR3 has 13 amino acids. Trimming removed 7 bases from V and 4 bases from J; junction bases left unmatched: 7.

The rearrangement uses TRBV19 and TRBJ1-6, with TRBD1 matching over 9 bases. CDR1 LNHDA and CDR2 SQIVND come from the germline V gene (reference sequence). CDR3 length equals 15 residues. The trim removed 7 bases at V and 6 bases at J, leaving 7 bases unmatched. CDR3 in amino acids: CASTEQGASNSPLHF. For the CDR3, the DNA is TGTGCCAGTACCGAACAGGGGGCGAGTAATTCACCCCTCCACTTT.

The chain joins TRBV19 to TRBJ2-2; 8 nucleotides match TRBD1. The CDR3 spans 16 residues. CDR1 and CDR2 (germline): LNHDA, SQIVND (reference sequence). The V segment lost 7 bases and the J segment 5 bases; nucleotides outside the gene matches: 12. CDR3 sequence (DNA): TGTGCCAGTACCCTACAGGCAGGGGGCATTACCGGGGAGCTGTTTTTT. Protein: CASTLQAGGITGELFF. Using reference TRBV19 and TRBJ2-2 for the parts outside the CDR3, the full variable domain is DGGITQSPKYLFRKEGQNVTLSCEQNLNHDAMYWYRQDPGQGLRLIYYSQIVNDFQKGDIAEGYSVSREKKESFPLTVTSAQKNPTAFYLCASTLQAGGITGELFFGEGSRLTVL.

The CDR3 sequence is CAISEMGGSSYEQYF. The CDR3 DNA reads TGTGCCATCAGTGAGATGGGCGGGAGCTCCTACGAGCAGTACTTC. This rearrangement joins TRBV10-3 to TRBJ2-7; 7 nucleotides align to TRBD2. Trimming took 2 bases from V and 0 from J; bases not matched to a gene: 4. This CDR3 spans 15 amino acids. Germline V CDR1 and CDR2: ENHRY, SYGVKD.

The chain uses TRBV24-1 and TRBJ2-5; 9 bases map to TRBD1. The CDR3 is 15 residues long. The germline CDR1 and CDR2 sequences are KGHDR and SFDVKD. V shed 4 bases and J 5 bases; nucleotides not matched to a gene: 7. The CDR3 DNA reads TGTGCCACCAGTGACCCCGGGACAGGGAGCGAGACCCAGTACTTC. Its translation is CATSDPGTGSETQYF.

The chain recombines TRBV28 with TRBJ1-5, with D perhaps matching TRBD1 (5 bases). Deletions cut 7 bases from V and 5 bases from J, with 18 bases between. The CDR3 consists of 15 residues. Germline V gene lookup returns CDR1 MDHEN and CDR2 SYDVKM. CDR3 sequence reads: CASTHGGIKYQPQHF. The CDR3 DNA sequence: TGTGCCAGCACTCACGGGGGGATTAAATATCAGCCCCAGCATTTT.

This clone was seen more than once but under ten times. The chain combines TRBV12-5 with TRBJ2-1; TRBD2 matches at 10 bases. Trimming removed 0 bases from V and 8 bases from J; junction bases left unmatched: 10. Germline V gene lookup returns CDR1 LGHNT and CDR2 FRNRAP. The length of the CDR3 is 17 residues. The CDR3 sequence: CASGLVVAGGPTDEQFF. In DNA form, the CDR3 reads TGTGCTAGTGGTTTGGTGGTAGCGGGAGGCCCTACGGATGAGCAGTTCTTC.

This clone came up once. The rearrangement joins TRBV30 to TRBJ2-2, with D possibly being TRBD1 or TRBD2 (5 bases each). CDR3 length: 15 amino acids. Germline V lookup: CDR1 GTSNPN, CDR2 SVGIG (reference sequence). V lost 4 bases and J lost 3, with 15 bases in between. CDR3 protein: CAWTSRDPYTGELFF. DNA of the CDR3: TGTGCCTGGACCTCCCGGGACCCGTACACCGGGGAGCTGTTTTTT.

This clone was picked up a small number of times. V usage is TRBV5-1 and J usage is TRBJ2-7, with 7 bases fitting TRBD2. CDR1 SGHRS and CDR2 YFSETQ come from the germline V gene. This CDR3 is 14 amino acids long. Losses at the gene ends were 5 bases for V and 2 bases for J; bases not matched to a gene: 7. The CDR3: CASRIGTTTYEQYF. As DNA, the CDR3 is TGCGCCAGCAGAATCGGGACTACAACCTACGAGCAGTACTTC.

This clone was observed a single time. The chain recombines TRBV28 with TRBJ1-3; 7 bases line up with TRBD1. Germline lookup yields CDR1 MDHEN and CDR2 SYDVKM. This CDR3 has 14 residues. J gave up 2 bases and V 4 bases, and 2 bases lay outside the gene matches. The CDR3 sequence: CASSSDRTGNTIYF. For the CDR3, the DNA is TGTGCCAGCAGTTCGGACAGGACTGGAAACACCATATATTTT. The whole variable domain, remainder taken from reference TRBV28 and TRBJ1-3, is DVKVTQSSRYLVKRTGEKVFLECVQDMDHENMFWYRQDPGLGLRLIYFSYDVKMKEKGDIPEGYSVSREKKERFSLILESASTNQTSMYLCASSSDRTGNTIYFGEGSWLTVV.

CDR3 amino acids: CASSFGDRGHEQYF. The CDR3 nucleotides are TGTGCCAGCAGTTTCGGGGACAGGGGGCACGAGCAGTACTTC. The V call is TRBV28, the J call TRBJ2-7; 12 bases fit TRBD1. Germline CDR1 reads MDHEN; CDR2 reads SYDVKM. Unmatched junction bases numbered 2, after V lost 3 bases and J lost 5 bases. This CDR3 has 14 residues.

This clone was detected a few times. V usage is TRBV28 and J usage is TRBJ2-1; no reliable D call. Germline-derived CDR1 and CDR2 are MDHEN and SYDVKM. The V end lost 6 bases, the J end lost 3 bases, and 9 bases lay between the germline ends. The CDR3 covers 13 residues. The CDR3 DNA reads as TGTGCCAGCAGGACGCTAGACTACAATGAGCAGTTCTTC. Translated: CASRTLDYNEQFF.

The genes are TRBV2 and TRBJ1-2; D gene uncertain. CDR1 SNHLY and CDR2 FYNNEI come from the germline V gene. The CDR3 has 15 amino acids. Trimming cost V 7 bases and J 7 bases, with 22 bases left between them. DNA for the CDR3: TGTGCCAGCAAGGACCAGACAACGGTAGCGGGTGGCTACACCTTC. Translating it yields CASKDQTTVAGGYTF.

V usage is TRBV7-2 and J usage is TRBJ1-2; unclear D gene. V was pared by 7 bases and J by 4 bases, with 16 bases between. This CDR3 is 14 amino acids long. CDR1 SGHTA and CDR2 FQGNSA come from the germline V gene. The CDR3 DNA reads as TGTGCCAGCACACCTTCCGGTGGTACCTATGGCTACACCTTC. This codes for CASTPSGGTYGYTF. The variable domain in full, completed from reference TRBV7-2 and TRBJ1-2, reads GAGVSQSPSNKVTEKGKDVELRCDPISGHTALYWYRQSLGQGLEFLIYFQGNSAPDKSGLPSDRFSAERTGGSVSTLTIQRTQQEDSAVYLCASTPSGGTYGYTFGSGTRLTVV.

V usage is TRBV9 and J usage is TRBJ1-3; D gene unclear. Germline V gives CDR1 SGDLS, CDR2 YYNGEE. V lost 0 bases to trimming and J lost 6 bases, with 13 bases between them. The CDR3 is made up of 15 amino acids. CDR3 bases: TGTGCCAGCAGCGTAGATGGCGGCAACTTAAACACCATATATTTT. Translated, it gives CASSVDGGNLNTIYF.

The chain links TRBV19 to TRBJ2-5; TRBD1 might be the D (6 bases). V lost 1 base to trimming and J lost 4 bases, with 13 bases between them. The CDR3 is made up of 15 amino acids. CDR1 and CDR2 (germline): LNHDA, SQIVND (reference sequence). In nucleotides, the CDR3 is TGTGCCAGTAGTATAGTAACGACAGGTCGAGAGACCCAGTACTTC. Amino acids: CASSIVTTGRETQYF. The full variable domain, with the rest looked up from reference TRBV19 and TRBJ2-5, is DGGITQSPKYLFRKEGQNVTLSCEQNLNHDAMYWYRQDPGQGLRLIYYSQIVNDFQKGDIAEGYSVSREKKESFPLTVTSAQKNPTAFYLCASSIVTTGRETQYFGPGTRLLVL.

The chain carries TRBV7-8 and TRBJ1-2; 10 nucleotides align to TRBD1. With V trimmed by 5 bases and J by 8 bases, 11 bases remained unmatched. The CDR3 covers 15 residues. Germline CDR1 SGHVS, CDR2 FQNEAQ. The CDR3 DNA is TGTGCCAGCAGCGTACACCTGGACAGGGGGTCGGGCTACACCTTC. As protein: CASSVHLDRGSGYTF.